This TCR beta chain was documented in a study of shared clonotypes between healthy human individuals. Study context: CD4 naive and CD4 memory each took three plates per donor, while CD8 naive took two and CD8 memory one.

Assay used: immunoSEQ multiplex PCR; TCRdb lists only in-frame clones, some missing. The sample consists of over 1.4 million clones, 96% of them appearing once. Study conclusions and caveats: Generation probability values for non-shared clonotypes were lower than those for clonotypes shared by all four donors.

Per germline, CDR1 SGHRS and CDR2 YFSETQ. The CDR3 is 15 amino acids. Trimming left V 1 base short and J 8 bases short, with 15 bases between. To note about this clone: Antigen specificity is unknown.

The sequenced sample consisted of naive CD4+ T cells sorted from blood. The sample's subset: CD45RA+ positively selected. V gene TRBV5-1 combines with J gene TRBJ2-2; D may be TRBD1 (6 bases). The TCR originated in a man younger than 40 in good health. CDR3 loop: CASSLSGAIGGELFF. The CDR3 nucleotides are TGCGCCAGCAGCTTGTCAGGGGCAATCGGTGGGGAGCTGTTTTTT.